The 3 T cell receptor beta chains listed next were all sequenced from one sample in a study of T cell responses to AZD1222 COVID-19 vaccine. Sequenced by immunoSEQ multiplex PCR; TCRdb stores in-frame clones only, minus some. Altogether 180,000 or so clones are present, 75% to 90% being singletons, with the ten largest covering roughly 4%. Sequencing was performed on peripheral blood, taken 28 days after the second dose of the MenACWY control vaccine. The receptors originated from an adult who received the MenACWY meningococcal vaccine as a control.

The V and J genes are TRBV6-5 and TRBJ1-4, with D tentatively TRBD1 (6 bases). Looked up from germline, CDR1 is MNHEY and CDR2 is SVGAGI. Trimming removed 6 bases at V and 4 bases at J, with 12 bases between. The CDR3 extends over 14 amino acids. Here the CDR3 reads CASRGQTLNEKLFF. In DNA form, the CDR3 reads TGTGCCAGCAGAGGACAGACCCTTAATGAAAAACTGTTTTTT.

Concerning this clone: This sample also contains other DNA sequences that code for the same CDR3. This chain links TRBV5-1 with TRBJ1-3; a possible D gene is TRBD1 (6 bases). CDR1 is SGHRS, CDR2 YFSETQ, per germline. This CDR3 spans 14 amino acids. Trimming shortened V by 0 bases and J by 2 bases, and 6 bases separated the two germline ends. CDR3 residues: CASSLGTAGNTIYF. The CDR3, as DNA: TGCGCCAGCAGCTTGGGGACAGCTGGAAACACCATATATTTT.

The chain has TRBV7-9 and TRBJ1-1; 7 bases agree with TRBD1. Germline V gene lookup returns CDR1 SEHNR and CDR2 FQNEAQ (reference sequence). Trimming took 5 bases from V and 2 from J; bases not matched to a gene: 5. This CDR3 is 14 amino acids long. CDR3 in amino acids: CASSARTGNTEAFF. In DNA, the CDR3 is TGTGCCAGCAGCGCGCGGACAGGAAACACTGAAGCTTTCTTT. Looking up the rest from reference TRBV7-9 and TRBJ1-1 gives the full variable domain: DTGVSQNPRHKITKRGQNVTFRCDPISEHNRLYWYRQTLGQGPEFLTYFQNEAQLEKSRLLSDRFSAERPKGSFSTLEIQRTEQGDSAMYLCASSARTGNTEAFFGQGTRLTVV.